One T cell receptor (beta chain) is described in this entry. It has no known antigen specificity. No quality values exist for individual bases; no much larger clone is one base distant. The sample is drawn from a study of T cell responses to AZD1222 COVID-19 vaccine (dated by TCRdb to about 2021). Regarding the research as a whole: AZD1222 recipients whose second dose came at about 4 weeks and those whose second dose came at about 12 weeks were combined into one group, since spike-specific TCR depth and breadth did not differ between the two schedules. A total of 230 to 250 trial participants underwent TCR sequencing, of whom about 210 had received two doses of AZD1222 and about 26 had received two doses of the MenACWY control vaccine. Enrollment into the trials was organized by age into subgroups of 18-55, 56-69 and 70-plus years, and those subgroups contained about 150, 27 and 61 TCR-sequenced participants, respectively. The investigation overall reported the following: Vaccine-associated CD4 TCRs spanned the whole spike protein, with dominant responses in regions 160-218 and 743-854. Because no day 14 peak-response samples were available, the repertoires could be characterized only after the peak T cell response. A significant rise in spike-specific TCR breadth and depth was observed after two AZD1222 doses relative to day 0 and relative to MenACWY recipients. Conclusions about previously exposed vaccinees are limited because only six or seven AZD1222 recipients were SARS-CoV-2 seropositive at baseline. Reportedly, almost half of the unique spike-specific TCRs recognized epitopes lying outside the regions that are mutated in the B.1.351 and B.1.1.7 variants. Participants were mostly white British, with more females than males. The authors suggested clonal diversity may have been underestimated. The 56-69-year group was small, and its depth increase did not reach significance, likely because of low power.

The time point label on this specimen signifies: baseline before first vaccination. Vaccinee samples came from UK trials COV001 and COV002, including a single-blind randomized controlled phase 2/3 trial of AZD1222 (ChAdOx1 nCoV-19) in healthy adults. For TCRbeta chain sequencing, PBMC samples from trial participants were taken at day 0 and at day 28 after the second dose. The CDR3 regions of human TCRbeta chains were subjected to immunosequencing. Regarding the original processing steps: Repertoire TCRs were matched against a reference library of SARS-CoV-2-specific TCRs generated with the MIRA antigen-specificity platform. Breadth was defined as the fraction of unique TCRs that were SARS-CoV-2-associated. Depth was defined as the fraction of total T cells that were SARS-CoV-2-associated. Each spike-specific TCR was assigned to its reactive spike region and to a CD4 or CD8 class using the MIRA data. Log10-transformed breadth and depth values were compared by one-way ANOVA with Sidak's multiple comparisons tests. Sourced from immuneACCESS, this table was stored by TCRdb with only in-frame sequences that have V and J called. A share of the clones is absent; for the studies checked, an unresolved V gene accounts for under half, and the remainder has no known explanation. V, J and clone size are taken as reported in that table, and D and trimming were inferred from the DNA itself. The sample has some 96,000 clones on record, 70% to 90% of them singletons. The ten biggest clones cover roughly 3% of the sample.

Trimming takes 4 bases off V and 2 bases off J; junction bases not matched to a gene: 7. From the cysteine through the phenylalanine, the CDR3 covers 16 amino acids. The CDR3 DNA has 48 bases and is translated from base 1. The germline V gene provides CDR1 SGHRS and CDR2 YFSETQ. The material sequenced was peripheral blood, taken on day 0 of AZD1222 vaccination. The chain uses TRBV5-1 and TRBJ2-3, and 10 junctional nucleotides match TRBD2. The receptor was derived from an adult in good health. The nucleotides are TGCGCCAGCAGCACCTTAGCGGGGGGCCCCACAGATACGCAGTATTTT. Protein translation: CASSTLAGGPTDTQYF. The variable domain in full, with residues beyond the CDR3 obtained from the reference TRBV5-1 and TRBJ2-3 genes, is KAGVTQTPRYLIKTRGQQVTLSCSPISGHRSVSWYQQTPGQGLQFLFEYFSETQRNKGNFPGRFSGRQFSNSRSEMNVSTLELGDSALYLCASSTLAGGPTDTQYFGPGTRLTVL.